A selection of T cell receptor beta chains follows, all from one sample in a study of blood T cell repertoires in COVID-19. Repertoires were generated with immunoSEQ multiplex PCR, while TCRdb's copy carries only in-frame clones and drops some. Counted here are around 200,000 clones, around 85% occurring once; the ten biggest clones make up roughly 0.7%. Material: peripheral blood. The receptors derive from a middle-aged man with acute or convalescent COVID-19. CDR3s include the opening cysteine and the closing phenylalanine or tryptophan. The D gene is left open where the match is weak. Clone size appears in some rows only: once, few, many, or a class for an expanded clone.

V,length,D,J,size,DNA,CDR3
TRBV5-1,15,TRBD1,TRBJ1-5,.,TGCGCCAGCAGCTCGGGACAGGGTGTTGGTCAGCCCCAGCATTTT,CASSSGQGVGQPQHF
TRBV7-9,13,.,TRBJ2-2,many,TGTGCCAGCAGCTCCCAGGGAGGCGGGGAGCTGTTTTTT,CASSSQGGGELFF
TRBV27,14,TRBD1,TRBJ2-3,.,TGTGCCAGCAGGGACAGGGGACGCACAGATACGCAGTATTTT,CASRDRGRTDTQYF
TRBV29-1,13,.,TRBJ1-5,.,TGCAGCGTTCAAGGGGGAGGGGGTACGCCCCAGCATTTT,CSVQGGGGTPQHF
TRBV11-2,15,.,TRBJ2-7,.,TGTGCCAGCAGCTTAGATGGTGGCCGCTCCTACGAGCAGTACTTC,CASSLDGGRSYEQYF
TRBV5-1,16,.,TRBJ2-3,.,TGCGCCAGCAGCTTGGCCCCGAAGACTAGCACAGATACGCAGTATTTT,CASSLAPKTSTDTQYF
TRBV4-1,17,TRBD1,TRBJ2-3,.,TGCGCCAGCAGCCAAGATCCCCGGGACAGGCAAGTAGATACGCAGTATTTT,CASSQDPRDRQVDTQYF
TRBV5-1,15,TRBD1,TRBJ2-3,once,TGCGCCAGCAGCTCCCGACAGGGCGGGACAGATACGCAGTATTTT,CASSSRQGGTDTQYF
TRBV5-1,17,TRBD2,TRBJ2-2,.,TGCGCCAGCAGAAACCTAGCGGGAGCGGGGAACACCGGGGAGCTGTTTTTT,CASRNLAGAGNTGELFF
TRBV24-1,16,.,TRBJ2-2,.,TGTGCCACCAGTGATTTACAGGGAACGTTCACCGGGGAGCTGTTTTTT,CATSDLQGTFTGELFF
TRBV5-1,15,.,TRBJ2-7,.,TGCGCCAGCAGCCGGCAGGGATCCGTGGACTACGAGCAGTACTTC,CASSRQGSVDYEQYF
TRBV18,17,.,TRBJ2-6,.,TGTGCCAGCTCACTGGCGGGGTACACCTCTGGGGCCAACGTCCTGACTTTC,CASSLAGYTSGANVLTF
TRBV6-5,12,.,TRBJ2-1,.,TGTGCCAGCAGAAAACCTACAGGTGAGCAGTTCTTC,CASRKPTGEQFF
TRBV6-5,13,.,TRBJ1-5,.,TGTGCCAGCAGCCCGGGGGGGGCCCAGCCCCAGCATTTT,CASSPGGAQPQHF
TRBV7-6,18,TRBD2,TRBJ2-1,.,TGTGCCAGCAGCTCCAGGACTAGCGGGAGTGGGGGAAACGATGAGCAGTTCTTC,CASSSRTSGSGGNDEQFF
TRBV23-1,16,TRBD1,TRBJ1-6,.,TGCGCCAGCAAAGGGGGTGGCAGGGGGGATAGTTCACCCCTCCACTTT,CASKGGGRGDSSPLHF
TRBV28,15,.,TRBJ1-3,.,TGTGCCAGCAGTTCCCACGGGGGGGCTGGAAACACCATATATTTT,CASSSHGGAGNTIYF
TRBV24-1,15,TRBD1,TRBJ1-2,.,TGTGCCACCAGTGCATCTGCCGACAGGGGCTGGGGCTACACCTTC,CATSASADRGWGYTF
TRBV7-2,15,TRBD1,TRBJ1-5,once,TGTGCCAGCAGCTTAGCAGGACAGGGGAATCGGCCCCAGCATTTT,CASSLAGQGNRPQHF
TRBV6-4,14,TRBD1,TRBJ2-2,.,TGTGCCAGCAGTAAAGGGGGCCAGGCCGGGGAGCTGTTTTTT,CASSKGGQAGELFF
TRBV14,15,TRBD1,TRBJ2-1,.,TGTGCCAGCAGCCCGACAGGGGGTTCCTACAATGAGCAGTTCTTC,CASSPTGGSYNEQFF
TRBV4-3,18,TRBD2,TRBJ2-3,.,TGCGCCAGCAGCCAAGATCCCCAGGGAGCGGGGGGCACAGATACGCAGTATTTT,CASSQDPQGAGGTDTQYF
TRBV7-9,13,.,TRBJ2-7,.,TGTGCCAGCAGCCTTTCAACTCAATACGAGCAGTACTTC,CASSLSTQYEQYF
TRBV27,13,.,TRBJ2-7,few,TGTGCCAGCAGTCCCCCTACAGGGTCCGAGCAGTACTTC,CASSPPTGSEQYF
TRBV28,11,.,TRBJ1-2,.,TGTGCCAGCAGTCGCGGCTATGGCTACACCTTC,CASSRGYGYTF
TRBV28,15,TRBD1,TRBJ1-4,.,TGTGCCAGCAGCCCGACTGGACAGGGACGAGAAAAACTGTTTTTT,CASSPTGQGREKLFF
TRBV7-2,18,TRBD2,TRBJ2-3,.,TGTGCCAGCAGCTTAGATGGAGGACTAGCGGGGTGGGCAGATACGCAGTATTTT,CASSLDGGLAGWADTQYF
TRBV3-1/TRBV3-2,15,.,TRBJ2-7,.,TGTGCCAGCAGCCAAGAAATAGCTAGCTCCTACGAGCAGTACTTC,CASSQEIASSYEQYF
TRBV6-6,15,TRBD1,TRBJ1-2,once,TGTGCCAGCAGCCCTGATTCGGGACAGTCTCGTGGCTACACCTTC,CASSPDSGQSRGYTF
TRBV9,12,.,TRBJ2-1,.,TGTGCCAGCAGCCCAGGATTCAATGAGCAGTTCTTC,CASSPGFNEQFF
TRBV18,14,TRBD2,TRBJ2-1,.,TGTGCCAGCTCGGCGACTAGCGGGGACGGTGAGCAGTTCTTC,CASSATSGDGEQFF
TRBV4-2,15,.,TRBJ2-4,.,TGTGCCAGCAGCCTCAACATGGAGCGCCCTAACATTCAGTACTTC,CASSLNMERPNIQYF
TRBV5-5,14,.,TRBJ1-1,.,TGTGCCAGCAGCCTAGCCTCGGTGAACACTGAAGCTTTCTTT,CASSLASVNTEAFF
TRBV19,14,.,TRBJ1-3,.,TGTGCCAGTAGTCCCGCGGTCTCTGGAAACACCATATATTTT,CASSPAVSGNTIYF
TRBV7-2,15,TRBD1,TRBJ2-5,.,TGTGCCAGCAGCTTGACAGGGGCGGGACAAGAGACCCAGTACTTC,CASSLTGAGQETQYF
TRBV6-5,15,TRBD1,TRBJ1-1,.,TGTGCCAGCTGGGACAGGGTTTTCATGAACACTGAAGCTTTCTTT,CASWDRVFMNTEAFF
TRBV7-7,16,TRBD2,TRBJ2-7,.,TGTGCTAGCAGCCCGGGACTAGCGGGAGGCGTCTACGAGCAGTACTTC,CASSPGLAGGVYEQYF
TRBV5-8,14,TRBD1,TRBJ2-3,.,TGTGCCAGCAGGCAGACAGGGGGCACAGATACGCAGTATTTT,CASRQTGGTDTQYF
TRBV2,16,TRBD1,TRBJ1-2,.,TGTGCCAGCAGTGAAAGGCATGGACAGGCTTACTATGGCTACACCTTC,CASSERHGQAYYGYTF
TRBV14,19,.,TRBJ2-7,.,TGTGCCAGCAGCCAAGCGGGGACACCCCTCAGGCTGGACTCCTACGAGCAGTACTTC,CASSQAGTPLRLDSYEQYF
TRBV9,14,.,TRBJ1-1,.,TGTGCCAGCAGCGAACGGACGGGCACTAGGGGGGCTTTCTTT,CASSERTGTRGAFF
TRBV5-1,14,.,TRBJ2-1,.,TGCGCCAGCAGCTTTATCGAGCTATACAATGAGCAGTTCTTC,CASSFIELYNEQFF
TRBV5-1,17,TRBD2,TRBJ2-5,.,TGCGCCAGCACCCCGGGACTAGCGGGGCGGATCCAAGAGACCCAGTACTTC,CASTPGLAGRIQETQYF
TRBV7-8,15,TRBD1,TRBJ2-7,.,TGTGCCAGCAGCTTAGGGACAGGGCTATCCTACGAGCAGTACTTC,CASSLGTGLSYEQYF
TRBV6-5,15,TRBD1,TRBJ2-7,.,TGTGCCAGCAGTATGACAGGGGGCCTCAACTACGAGCAGTACTTC,CASSMTGGLNYEQYF
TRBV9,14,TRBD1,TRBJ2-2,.,TGTGCCAGCAGCGCCGGGACAGGGTCGGGGGAGCTGTTTTTT,CASSAGTGSGELFF